The T cell receptor (beta chain) under discussion was sequenced for a study of cytomegalovirus exposure and HLA in healthy donors. Study-level information: Early released data had tens of millions of unique TCRs, all coming from HLA-typed donors.

The study ran its PCR with 60 Vbeta and 13 Jbeta primers. Repertoires were generated with immunoSEQ multiplex PCR, while TCRdb's copy carries only in-frame clones and drops some. The sample has about 89,000 clones, around 85% seen once. Findings and limits, study-wide: A later analysis linked a missense variant in DCLRE1C to the trimming of TCR beta V and J genes. Some V segments could not be told apart, so they were left out, TRBV6-2 and TRBV6-3 among them.

Losses at the gene ends were 4 bases for V and 3 bases for J; bases not matched to a gene: 3. The CDR3 consists of 13 residues. In germline, CDR1 is MGHDK, CDR2 SYGVNS. Samples came from healthy bone marrow donors. Note on this clone: The antigen is not known.

The sequencing sample was made of PBMCs. V and J are TRBV25-1 and TRBJ2-7; 7 nucleotides align to TRBD1. This clonotype originated in a man in his forties in good health and CMV-seropositive. CDR3 protein: CASSGDRYYEQYF. Written as DNA, the CDR3 is TGTGCCAGCAGTGGGGACAGATACTACGAGCAGTACTTC.